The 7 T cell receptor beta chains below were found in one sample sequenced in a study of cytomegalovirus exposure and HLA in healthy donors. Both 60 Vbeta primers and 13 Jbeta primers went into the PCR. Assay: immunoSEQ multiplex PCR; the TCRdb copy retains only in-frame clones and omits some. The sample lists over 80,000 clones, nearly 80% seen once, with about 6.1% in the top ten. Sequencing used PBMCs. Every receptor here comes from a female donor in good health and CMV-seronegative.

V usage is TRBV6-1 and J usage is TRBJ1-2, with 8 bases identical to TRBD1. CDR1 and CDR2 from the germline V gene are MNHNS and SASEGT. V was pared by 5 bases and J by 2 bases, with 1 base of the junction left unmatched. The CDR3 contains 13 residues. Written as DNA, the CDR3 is TGTGCCAGCAGTCCAGGGGGCAACTATGGCTACACCTTC. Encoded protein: CASSPGGNYGYTF.

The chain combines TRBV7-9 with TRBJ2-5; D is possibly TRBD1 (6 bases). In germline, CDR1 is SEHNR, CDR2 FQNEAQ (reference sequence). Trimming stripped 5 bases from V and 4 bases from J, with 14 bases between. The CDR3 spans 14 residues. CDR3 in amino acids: CASSPYRELETQYF. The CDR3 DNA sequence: TGTGCCAGCAGCCCATACAGGGAACTAGAGACCCAGTACTTC.

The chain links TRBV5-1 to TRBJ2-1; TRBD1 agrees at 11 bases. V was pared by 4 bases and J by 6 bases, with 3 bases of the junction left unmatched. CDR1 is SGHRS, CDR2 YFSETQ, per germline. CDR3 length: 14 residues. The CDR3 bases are TGCGCCAGCAGCACCGGGACAGGGGGCAATGAGCAGTTCTTC. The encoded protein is CASSTGTGGNEQFF.

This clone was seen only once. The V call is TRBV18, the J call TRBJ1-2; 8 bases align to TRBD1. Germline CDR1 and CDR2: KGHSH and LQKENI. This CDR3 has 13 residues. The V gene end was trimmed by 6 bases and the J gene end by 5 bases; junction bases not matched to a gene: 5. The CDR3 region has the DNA TGTGCCAGCTCCCCCGACAGGGGATATGGCTACACCTTC. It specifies CASSPDRGYGYTF.

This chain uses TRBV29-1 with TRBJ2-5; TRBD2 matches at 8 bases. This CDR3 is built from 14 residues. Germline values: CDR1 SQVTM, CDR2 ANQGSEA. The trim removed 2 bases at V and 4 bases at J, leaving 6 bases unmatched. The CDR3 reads CSVEKREMGETQYF. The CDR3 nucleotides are TGCAGCGTTGAAAAGCGGGAGATGGGAGAGACCCAGTACTTC.

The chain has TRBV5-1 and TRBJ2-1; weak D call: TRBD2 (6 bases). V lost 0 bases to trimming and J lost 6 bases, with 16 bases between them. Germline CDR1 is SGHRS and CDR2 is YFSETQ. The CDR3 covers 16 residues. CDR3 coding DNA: TGCGCCAGCAGCTTGGCCTTAGGAGGAGGGATCAATGAGCAGTTCTTC. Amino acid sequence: CASSLALGGGINEQFF.

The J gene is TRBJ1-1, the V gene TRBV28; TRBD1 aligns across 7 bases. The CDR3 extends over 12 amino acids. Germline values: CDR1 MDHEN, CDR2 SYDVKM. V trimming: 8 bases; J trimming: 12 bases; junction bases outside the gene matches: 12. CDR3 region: CASHRGPLRTFF. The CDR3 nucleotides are TGTGCCAGCCACAGGGGACCCTTAAGAACTTTCTTT.